Sequencing of this T cell receptor (beta chain) was carried out in a study of regulatory T cells in long-lasting Graves disease. Time point described: newly diagnosed GD, antithyroid drugs for less than 3 months. From RNA extracted from PBMCs, the TCR library was made. CDR3-region Arm-PCR and iRepertoire HTBI primers produced the TCR beta libraries. TCRdb passed the multiplex PCR reads through MiXCR, listing each CDR3 protein once. The sample lists some 350,000 distinct CDR3 sequences, 15% to 20% seen once, with around 20% in the top ten. This clonotype was counted at least ten times. Trimming stripped 4 bases from V and 6 bases from J, with 18 bases between. Germline CDR1 reads SGHRS; CDR2 reads YFSETQ. The CDR3 runs to 15 residues. These same records also appear under a second study, on T cells in Graves' hyperthyroidism and ophthalmopathy.

This sequence originates from a woman between 18 and 30 years old with Graves disease. Sequencing was performed on peripheral blood mononuclear cells (PBMCs), taken at new diagnosis, from a patient treated with antithyroid drugs. The chain has TRBV5-1 and TRBJ2-3; the D gene is possibly TRBD2 (6 bases). The CDR3 bases are TGCGCCAGCAGCCATGGCGCCGCGGGATGGGATACGCAGTATTTT. This encodes CASSHGAAGWDTQYF.